This TCR beta chain came from a study of cytomegalovirus exposure and HLA in healthy donors. General study results and limits: In a later analysis, specific HLA alleles were associated with around 17,000 TCR beta sequences at a 0.05 false discovery rate.

The trim removed 2 bases at V and 5 bases at J, leaving 8 bases unmatched. This CDR3 spans 15 amino acids. CDR1 SGHTA and CDR2 FQGTGA come from the germline V gene. In the PCR, 60 Vbeta and 13 Jbeta primers were used. Some clones are missing from TCRdb's copy, which holds only in-frame ones; the method was immunoSEQ multiplex PCR. There are about 140,000 clones in the sample; around 79% occur only once, and over 8.5% lies in the top ten. Concerning this clone: No antigen is known for it.

This sequence was found in a woman in her 50s in good health and CMV-seropositive. Sequenced: PBMCs. This chain uses TRBV7-3 with TRBJ1-1, with 7 bases matching TRBD1. The CDR3, as DNA: TGTGCCAGCAGCTTACAGAGGACAGGACAAACTGAAGCTTTCTTT. It codes for CASSLQRTGQTEAFF.